The 15 T cell receptor beta chains presented below share a single source sample, sequenced in a study of beta chain features in type 1 diabetes. Overall study results and limits: Moderate yet significant TCRB CDR3 shortening was seen in Type 1 diabetes patients in all four CD4+ subsets.

The isolated RNA, all of it, was reverse transcribed, so expressed TCRB transcripts were what got sequenced. The assay was immunoSEQ multiplex PCR, and TCRdb's table has in-frame clones only and misses some. The table records about 240,000 clones, 14% of them present only once. For these TCRs, the target antigens are not known. Sequenced input: naive CD4+ T cells from blood. Every receptor here comes from a man in his thirties or forties with type 1 diabetes.

This clone was detected a few times. The V call is TRBV19, the J call TRBJ2-5, with D perhaps TRBD2 (6 bases). Germline assignment: CDR1 LNHDA and CDR2 SQIVND (reference sequence). This CDR3 has 13 amino acids. The germline V and J ends were trimmed by 9 bases and 2 bases, with 13 bases remaining between them. CDR3: CARPMREQETQYF. For the CDR3, the DNA is TGTGCCAGGCCGATGCGGGAACAAGAGACCCAGTACTTC. Together with reference TRBV19 and TRBJ2-5, the CDR3 gives the full variable domain: DGGITQSPKYLFRKEGQNVTLSCEQNLNHDAMYWYRQDPGQGLRLIYYSQIVNDFQKGDIAEGYSVSREKKESFPLTVTSAQKNPTAFYLCARPMREQETQYFGPGTRLLVL.

A few counts support this clone. J is TRBJ2-3 and V is TRBV27; D is unclear. The CDR3 has 14 amino acids. The germline V and J ends were trimmed by 5 bases and 0 bases, with 9 bases remaining between them. Germline V gene sequence: CDR1 MNHEY, CDR2 SMNVEV (reference sequence). The CDR3 DNA reads TGTGCCAGCAGTGCGTGGGCAAGCACAGATACGCAGTATTTT. It encodes CASSAWASTDTQYF.

This clone was counted a few times. The rearrangement links TRBV9 to TRBJ2-7; the match to TRBD1 covers 8 bases. This CDR3 comprises 16 residues. Germline values: CDR1 SGDLS, CDR2 YYNGEE. The J segment lost 0 bases and the V segment lost 0 bases, leaving 5 bases of the junction unmatched. The CDR3 coding sequence is TGTGCCAGCAGCGTAGGGACAGGGCGAAACTCCTACGAGCAGTACTTC. It encodes CASSVGTGRNSYEQYF. Variable domain in full (rest from reference TRBV9 and TRBJ2-7): DSGVTQTPKHLITATGQRVTLRCSPRSGDLSVYWYQQSLDQGLQFLIQYYNGEERAKGNILERFSAQQFPDLHSELNLSSLELGDSALYFCASSVGTGRNSYEQYFGPGTRLTVT.

This clone has a handful of counts. The gene calls are TRBV11-2 and TRBJ2-7, with 9 bases matching TRBD1. Germline lookup yields CDR1 SGHAT and CDR2 FQNNGV. The CDR3 loop spans 14 amino acids. V dropped 4 bases and J dropped 1; count of bases not matched to a gene: 2. CDR3 loop: CASSWDRASYEQYF. The DNA for the CDR3 is TGTGCCAGCAGCTGGGACAGGGCTTCCTACGAGCAGTACTTC.

The chain recombines TRBV6-6 with TRBJ1-5, with D perhaps matching TRBD1 (6 bases). The germline V gene encodes CDR1 MNHNY and CDR2 SVGAGI (reference sequence). Trimming took off 8 bases at V and 3 bases at J, with 11 bases between the two ends. The length of the CDR3 is 13 residues. CDR3 nucleotides: TGTGCCAGCGCCGGACAGCTCAATCAGCCCCAGCATTTT. Translating it yields CASAGQLNQPQHF.

The chain employs TRBV10-3 and TRBJ1-1; 8 bases are a match to TRBD1. The CDR3 extends over 15 amino acids. The V gene end was trimmed by 9 bases and the J gene end by 1 base; junction bases not matched to a gene: 10. The germline gives CDR1 ENHRY, CDR2 SYGVKD. The CDR3 region has the DNA TGTGCCATATCCACAGGGGGACCAAAGAACACTGAAGCTTTCTTT. It encodes CAISTGGPKNTEAFF.

This clone was seen once. The chain joins TRBV27 to TRBJ2-3; TRBD1 matches at 11 bases. This CDR3 has 15 amino acids. V trimming: 6 bases; J trimming: 4 bases; junction bases outside the gene matches: 6. Germline CDR1 MNHEY, CDR2 SMNVEV (reference sequence). In nucleotides, the CDR3 is TGTGCCAGCAGCTCCCCGGGACAGGGGGCAGATACGCAGTATTTT. Translated, it gives CASSSPGQGADTQYF.

This chain links TRBV6-5 with TRBJ2-7, with TRBD1 matching 7 bases. V lost 6 bases, J lost 3 bases, and 8 bases stayed unmatched. The CDR3 totals 14 residues. Germline CDR1 is MNHEY and CDR2 is SVGAGI. The CDR3 loop reads CASSLLDRFYEQYF. CDR3 bases: TGTGCCAGCAGCCTGCTGGACAGGTTCTACGAGCAGTACTTC.

This clone was observed a handful of times. CDR3 amino acids: CAWSGGGNTEAFF. In nucleotides, the CDR3 is TGTGCCTGGAGTGGCGGGGGGAACACTGAAGCTTTCTTT. V is TRBV30 and J is TRBJ1-1, with D maybe TRBD1 (5 bases). CDR1 is GTSNPN, CDR2 SVGIG, per germline (reference sequence). The CDR3 sequence is 13 residues long. Trimming removed 1 base at V and 1 base at J, with 7 bases between.

This clone came up a few times. The CDR3 bases are TGTGCCAGCAGCGTAGAGGAGTTCCTCGGTGGCTACACCTTC. Its translation: CASSVEEFLGGYTF. The chain recombines TRBV9 with TRBJ1-2; the D is unclear. CDR1 is SGDLS and CDR2 is YYNGEE in the germline V gene. The CDR3 length is 14 residues. Trimming removed 0 bases from V and 7 bases from J, with 13 bases in between. The entire variable domain, with the rest obtained from reference TRBV9 and TRBJ1-2, is as follows: DSGVTQTPKHLITATGQRVTLRCSPRSGDLSVYWYQQSLDQGLQFLIQYYNGEERAKGNILERFSAQQFPDLHSELNLSSLELGDSALYFCASSVEEFLGGYTFGSGTRLTVV.

This clone came up a few times. This chain connects TRBV4-1 to TRBJ2-2; 8 nucleotides line up with TRBD1. V was clipped by 4 bases and J by 1 base; unmatched bases: 2. The length of the CDR3 is 15 residues. The V gene's germline CDR1 is MGHRA and CDR2 YSYEKL. The CDR3 loop is CASSRGQGNTGELFF. CDR3 coding DNA: TGCGCCAGCAGCCGAGGACAGGGGAACACCGGGGAGCTGTTTTTT.

This clone was recorded a few times. The rearrangement links TRBV7-6 to TRBJ2-7, with 7 bases matching TRBD2. This CDR3 contains 14 residues. Germline V gene data show CDR1 as SGHVS and CDR2 as FNYEAQ. Germline trimming cut 5 bases from V and 1 base from J; bases unmatched to any gene: 5. The CDR3 is CASSATSSSYEQYF. The CDR3 DNA follows: TGTGCCAGCAGCGCGACTAGCTCATCCTACGAGCAGTACTTC.

This clone was detected only a few times. The chain is built from TRBV6-5 and TRBJ2-7; TRBD1 is a possible D gene (6 bases). Trimming stripped 8 bases from V and 3 bases from J, with 14 bases between. The CDR3 spans 13 residues. Germline CDR1 MNHEY, CDR2 SVGAGI. The CDR3 sequence is CASLRGQGYEQYF. CDR3 nucleotides: TGTGCCAGCTTAAGGGGACAAGGCTACGAGCAGTACTTC.

The chain is built from TRBV5-1 and TRBJ2-5; 8 nucleotides align to TRBD1. This CDR3 has 15 amino acids. Germline values: CDR1 SGHRS, CDR2 YFSETQ. The ends lost 4 bases at V and 5 bases at J; junction bases unmatched: 10. CDR3 DNA: TGCGCCAGCAGCACGCCCAGGGGGCTGTTTGAGACCCAGTACTTC. This sequence encodes CASSTPRGLFETQYF.

The chain carries TRBV2 and TRBJ1-1; 10 bases match TRBD1. The CDR3 consists of 13 residues. Losses at the gene ends were 9 bases for V and 4 bases for J; bases not matched to a gene: 5. Germline CDR1 SNHLY, CDR2 FYNNEI. The CDR3 here is CARRGQGSTEAFF. The CDR3 coding sequence is TGTGCCAGGAGGGGACAGGGGTCCACTGAAGCTTTCTTT.